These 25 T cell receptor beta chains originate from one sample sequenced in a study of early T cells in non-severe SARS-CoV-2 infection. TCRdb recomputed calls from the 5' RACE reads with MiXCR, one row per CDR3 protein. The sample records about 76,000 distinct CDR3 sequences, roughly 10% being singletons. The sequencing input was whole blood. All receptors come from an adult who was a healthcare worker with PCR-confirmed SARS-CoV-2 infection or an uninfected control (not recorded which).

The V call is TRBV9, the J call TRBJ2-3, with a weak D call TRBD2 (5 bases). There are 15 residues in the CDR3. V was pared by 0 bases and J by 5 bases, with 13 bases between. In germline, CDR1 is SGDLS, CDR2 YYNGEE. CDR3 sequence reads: CASSVAQIEGDTQYF. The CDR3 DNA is TGTGCCAGCAGCGTAGCACAAATCGAGGGAGATACGCAGTATTTT. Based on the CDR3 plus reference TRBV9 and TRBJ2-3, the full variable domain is DSGVTQTPKHLITATGQRVTLRCSPRSGDLSVYWYQQSLDQGLQFLIQYYNGEERAKGNILERFSAQQFPDLHSELNLSSLELGDSALYFCASSVAQIEGDTQYFGPGTRLTVL.

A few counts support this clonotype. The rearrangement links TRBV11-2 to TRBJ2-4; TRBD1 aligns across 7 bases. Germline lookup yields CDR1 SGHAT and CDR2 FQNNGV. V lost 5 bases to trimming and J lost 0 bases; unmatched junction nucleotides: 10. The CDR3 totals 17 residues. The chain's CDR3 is CASSRLGQALAKNIQYF. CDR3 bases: TGTGCCAGCAGCCGTCTCGGACAGGCTTTAGCCAAAAACATTCAGTACTTC.

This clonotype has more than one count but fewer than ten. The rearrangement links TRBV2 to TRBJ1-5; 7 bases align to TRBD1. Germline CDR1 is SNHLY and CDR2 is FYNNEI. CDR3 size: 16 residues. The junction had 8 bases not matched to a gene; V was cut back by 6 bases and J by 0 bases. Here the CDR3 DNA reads TGTGCCAGCAGACATGCGACAGGGTCTAGCAATCAGCCCCAGCATTTT. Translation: CASRHATGSSNQPQHF.

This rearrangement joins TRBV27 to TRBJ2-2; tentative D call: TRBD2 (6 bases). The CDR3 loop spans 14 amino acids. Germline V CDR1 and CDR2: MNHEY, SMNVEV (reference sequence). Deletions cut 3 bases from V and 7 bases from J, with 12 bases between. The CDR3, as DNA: TGTGCCAGCAGTTTGGAGGGATTCATCGGGGAGCTGTTTTTT. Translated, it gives CASSLEGFIGELFF.

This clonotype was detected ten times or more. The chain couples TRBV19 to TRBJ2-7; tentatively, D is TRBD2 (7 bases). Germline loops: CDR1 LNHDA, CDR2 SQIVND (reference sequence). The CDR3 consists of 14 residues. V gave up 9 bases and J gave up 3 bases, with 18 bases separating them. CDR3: CASRRGGGSYEQYF. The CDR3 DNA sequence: TGTGCCAGCCGACGGGGAGGGGGGAGCTACGAGCAGTACTTC.

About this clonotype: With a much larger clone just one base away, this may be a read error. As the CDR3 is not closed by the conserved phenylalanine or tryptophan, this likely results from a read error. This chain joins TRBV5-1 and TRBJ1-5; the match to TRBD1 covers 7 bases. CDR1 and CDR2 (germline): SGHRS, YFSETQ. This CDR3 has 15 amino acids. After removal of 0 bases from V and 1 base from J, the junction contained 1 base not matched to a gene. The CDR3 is CASSLAGGSNQPQHL. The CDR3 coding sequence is TGCGCCAGCAGCTTGGCAGGGGGAAGCAATCAGCCCCAGCATTTA.

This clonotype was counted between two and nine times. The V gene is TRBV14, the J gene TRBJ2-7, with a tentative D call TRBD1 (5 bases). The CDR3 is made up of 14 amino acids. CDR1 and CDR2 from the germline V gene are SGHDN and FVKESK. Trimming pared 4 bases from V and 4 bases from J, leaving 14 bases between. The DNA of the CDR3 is TGTGCCAGCAGCCGGGCAGGGTTTGTTTACGAGCAGTACTTC. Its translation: CASSRAGFVYEQYF.

Here the CDR3 reads CASSQGAGGTDTQYF. The CDR3 DNA reads TGTGCCAGCAGCCAAGGAGCCGGGGGGACAGATACGCAGTATTTT. The chain combines TRBV4-2 with TRBJ2-3, with 7 bases that match TRBD2. Germline V CDR1 and CDR2: LGHNA, YNFKEQ. V shed 1 base, J shed 3 bases, and the junction held 4 bases outside the gene matches. The CDR3 has 15 amino acids.

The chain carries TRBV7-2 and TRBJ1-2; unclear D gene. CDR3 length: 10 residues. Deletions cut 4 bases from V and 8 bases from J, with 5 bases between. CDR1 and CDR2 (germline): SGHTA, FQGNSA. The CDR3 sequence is CASSSQGYTF. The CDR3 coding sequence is TGTGCCAGCAGCTCCCAAGGCTACACCTTC.

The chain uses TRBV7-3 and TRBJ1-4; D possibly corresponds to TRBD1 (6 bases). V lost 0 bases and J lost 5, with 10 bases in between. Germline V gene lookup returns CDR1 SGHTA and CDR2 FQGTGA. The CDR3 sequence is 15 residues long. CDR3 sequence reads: CASSLTGARNEKLFF. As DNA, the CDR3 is TGTGCCAGCAGCTTAACGGGGGCCCGAAATGAAAAACTGTTTTTT.

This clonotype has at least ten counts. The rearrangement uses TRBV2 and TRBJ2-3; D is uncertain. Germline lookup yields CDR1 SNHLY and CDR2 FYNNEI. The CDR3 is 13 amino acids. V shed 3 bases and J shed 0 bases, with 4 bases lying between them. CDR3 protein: CASSDRSTDTQYF. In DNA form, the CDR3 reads TGTGCCAGCAGTGACCGAAGCACAGATACGCAGTATTTT. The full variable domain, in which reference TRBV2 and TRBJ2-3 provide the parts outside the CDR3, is EPEVTQTPSHQVTQMGQEVILRCVPISNHLYFYWYRQILGQKVEFLVSFYNNEISEKSEIFDDQFSVERPDGSNFTLKIRSTKLEDSAMYFCASSDRSTDTQYFGPGTRLTVL.

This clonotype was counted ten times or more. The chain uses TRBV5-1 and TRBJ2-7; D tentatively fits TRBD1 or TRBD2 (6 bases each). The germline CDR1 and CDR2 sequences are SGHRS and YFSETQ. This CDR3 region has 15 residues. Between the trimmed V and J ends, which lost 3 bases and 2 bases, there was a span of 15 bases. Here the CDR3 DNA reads TGCGCCAGCAGCTCCGCCGGGGGCGGTCCCTACGAGCAGTACTTC. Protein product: CASSSAGGGPYEQYF.

DNA of the CDR3: TGCAGCGTTTGCCCTCGGACCGGCAGCTCCTACAATGAGCAGTTCTTC. This codes for CSVCPRTGSSYNEQFF. V is TRBV29-1 and J is TRBJ2-1; no clear D. CDR3 size: 16 residues. The V gene's germline CDR1 is SQVTM and CDR2 ANQGSEA. The V end was cut by 5 bases, the J end by 0 bases, with 17 bases between.

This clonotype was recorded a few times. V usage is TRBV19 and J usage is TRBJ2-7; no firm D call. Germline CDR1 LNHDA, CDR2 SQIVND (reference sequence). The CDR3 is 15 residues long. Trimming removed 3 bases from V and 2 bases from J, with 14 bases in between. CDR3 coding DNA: TGTGCCAGTAGTATTATCACATGGGGAACCTACGAGCAGTACTTC. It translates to CASSIITWGTYEQYF.

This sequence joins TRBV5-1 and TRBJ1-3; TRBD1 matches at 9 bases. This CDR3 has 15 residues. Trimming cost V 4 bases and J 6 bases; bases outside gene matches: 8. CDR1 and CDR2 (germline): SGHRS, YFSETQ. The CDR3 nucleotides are TGCGCCAGCAGCAAAGGGACAGGGACGGAAAACACCATATATTTT. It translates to CASSKGTGTENTIYF.

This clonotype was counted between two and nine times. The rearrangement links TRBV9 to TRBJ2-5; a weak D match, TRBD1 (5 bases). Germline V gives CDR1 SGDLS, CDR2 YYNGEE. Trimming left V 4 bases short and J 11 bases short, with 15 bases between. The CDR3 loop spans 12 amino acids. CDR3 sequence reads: CASSTDRRTQYF. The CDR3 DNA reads TGTGCCAGCAGCACCGACAGACGCACTCAGTACTTC.

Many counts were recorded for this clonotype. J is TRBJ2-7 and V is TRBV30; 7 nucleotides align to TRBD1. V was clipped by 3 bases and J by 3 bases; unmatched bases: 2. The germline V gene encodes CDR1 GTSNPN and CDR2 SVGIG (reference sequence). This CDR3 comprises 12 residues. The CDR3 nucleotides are TGTGCCTGGAGCGGGACAGTCTACGAGCAGTACTTC. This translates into CAWSGTVYEQYF.

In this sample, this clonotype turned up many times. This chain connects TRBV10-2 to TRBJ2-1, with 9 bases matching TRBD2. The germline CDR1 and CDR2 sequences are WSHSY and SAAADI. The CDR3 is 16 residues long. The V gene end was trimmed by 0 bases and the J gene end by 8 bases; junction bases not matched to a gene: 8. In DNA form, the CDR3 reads TGCGCCAGCAGTGAGTCGGGCGGGGGGGCCTTAGATGAGCAGTTCTTC. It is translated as CASSESGGGALDEQFF.

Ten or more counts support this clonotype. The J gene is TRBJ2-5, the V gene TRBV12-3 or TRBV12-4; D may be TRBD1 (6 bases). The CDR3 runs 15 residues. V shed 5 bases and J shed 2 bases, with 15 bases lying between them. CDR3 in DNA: TGTGCCAGCAGTAAAAAGACAGGCGGGCAAGAGACCCAGTACTTC. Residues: CASSKKTGGQETQYF.

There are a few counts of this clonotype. The CDR3 DNA reads as TGTGCCAGCAGCGTAATGGAGACCCAGTACTTC. Translating it yields CASSVMETQYF. The rearrangement joins TRBV13 to TRBJ2-5, with D unclear. This CDR3 has 11 residues. V gave up 5 bases and J gave up 5 bases, with 6 bases separating them. Germline V gene sequence: CDR1 PRHDT, CDR2 FYEKMQ (reference sequence).

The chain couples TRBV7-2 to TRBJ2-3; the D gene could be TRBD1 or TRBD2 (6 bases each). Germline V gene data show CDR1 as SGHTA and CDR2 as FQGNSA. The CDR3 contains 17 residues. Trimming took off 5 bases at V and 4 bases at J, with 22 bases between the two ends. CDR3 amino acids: CASSRGGTPIGSDTQYF. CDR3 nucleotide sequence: TGTGCCAGCAGCAGAGGCGGGACACCGATCGGTTCAGATACGCAGTATTTT. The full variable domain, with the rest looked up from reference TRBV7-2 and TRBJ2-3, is GAGVSQSPSNKVTEKGKDVELRCDPISGHTALYWYRQSLGQGLEFLIYFQGNSAPDKSGLPSDRFSAERTGGSVSTLTIQRTQQEDSAVYLCASSRGGTPIGSDTQYFGPGTRLTVL.

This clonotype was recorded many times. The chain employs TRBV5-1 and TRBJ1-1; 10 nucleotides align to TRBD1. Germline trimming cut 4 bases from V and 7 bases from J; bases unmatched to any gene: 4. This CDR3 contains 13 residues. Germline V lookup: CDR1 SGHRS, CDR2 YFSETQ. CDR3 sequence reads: CASSSGQGVEAFF. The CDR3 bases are TGCGCCAGCAGCAGTGGACAGGGGGTTGAAGCTTTCTTT. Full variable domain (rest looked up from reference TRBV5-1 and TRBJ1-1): KAGVTQTPRYLIKTRGQQVTLSCSPISGHRSVSWYQQTPGQGLQFLFEYFSETQRNKGNFPGRFSGRQFSNSRSEMNVSTLELGDSALYLCASSSGQGVEAFFGQGTRLTVV.

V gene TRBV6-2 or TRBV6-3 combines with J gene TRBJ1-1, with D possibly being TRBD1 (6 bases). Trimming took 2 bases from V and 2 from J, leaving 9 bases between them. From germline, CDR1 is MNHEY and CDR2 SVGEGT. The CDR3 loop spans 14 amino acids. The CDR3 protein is CASSYPGANTEAFF. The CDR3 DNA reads TGTGCCAGCAGTTACCCGGGGGCTAACACTGAAGCTTTCTTT.

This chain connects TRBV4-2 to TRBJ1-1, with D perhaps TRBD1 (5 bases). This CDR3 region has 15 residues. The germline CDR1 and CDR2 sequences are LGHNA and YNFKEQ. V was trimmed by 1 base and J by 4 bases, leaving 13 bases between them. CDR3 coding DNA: TGTGCCAGCAGCCAAGCCGGGGACCCGGGCACTGAAGCTTTCTTT. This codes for CASSQAGDPGTEAFF.

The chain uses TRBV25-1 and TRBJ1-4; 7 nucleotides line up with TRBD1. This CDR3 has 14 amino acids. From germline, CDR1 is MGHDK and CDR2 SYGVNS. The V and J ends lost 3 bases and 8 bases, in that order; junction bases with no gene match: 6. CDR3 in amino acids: CASSERQGREKLFF. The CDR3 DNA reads TGTGCCAGCAGTGAGAGACAGGGCCGGGAAAAACTGTTTTTT. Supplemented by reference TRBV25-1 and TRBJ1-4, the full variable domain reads EADIYQTPRYLVIGTGKKITLECSQTMGHDKMYWYQQDPGMELHLIHYSYGVNSTEKGDLSSESTVSRIRTEHFPLTLESARPSHTSQYLCASSERQGREKLFFGSGTQLSVL.